These 8 T cell receptor beta chains were all obtained from the same sample, sequenced in a study of radiation and T cells in renal cell carcinoma. Sequencing used immunoSEQ multiplex PCR; TCRdb keeps in-frame clones, though not all of them. The sample lists about 160,000 clones; about 87% were seen once. Time point meaning: baseline pretreatment blood. The treatment: 15 Gy SBRT to primary tumor, nephrectomy 4 weeks later. The sample here was blood, taken from a patient whose treatment included radiotherapy and nephrectomy. The receptor set was obtained from a woman in her 70s with renal cell carcinoma.

This clone was found once. CDR3 sequence reads: CASARDRGNTIYF. The CDR3 coding sequence is TGCGCCAGCGCCCGGGACAGGGGAAACACCATATATTTT. The rearrangement joins TRBV5-1 to TRBJ1-3; TRBD1 agrees at 8 bases. V shed 7 bases, J shed 4 bases, and the junction held 4 bases outside the gene matches. Germline values: CDR1 SGHRS, CDR2 YFSETQ. The CDR3 is made up of 13 amino acids.

The genes are TRBV27 and TRBJ2-7, with 9 bases matching TRBD1. Germline V gene data show CDR1 as MNHEY and CDR2 as SMNVEV (reference sequence). The CDR3 covers 14 residues. V lost 5 bases to trimming and J lost 4 bases; unmatched junction nucleotides: 6. Written as DNA, the CDR3 is TGTGCCAGCAGTCCCAGGGACAGGGAGTACGAGCAGTACTTC. It encodes CASSPRDREYEQYF.

The chain uses TRBV9 and TRBJ2-1; TRBD2 is a possible D gene (5 bases). V was cut by 0 bases and J by 2 bases, with 9 bases left in between. The germline V gene has CDR1 SGDLS and CDR2 YYNGEE. CDR3 length equals 15 residues. This CDR3 reads CASSVAEDPYNEQFF. CDR3 nucleotides: TGTGCCAGCAGCGTAGCGGAGGACCCCTACAATGAGCAGTTCTTC. The full variable domain, with the rest looked up from reference TRBV9 and TRBJ2-1, is DSGVTQTPKHLITATGQRVTLRCSPRSGDLSVYWYQQSLDQGLQFLIQYYNGEERAKGNILERFSAQQFPDLHSELNLSSLELGDSALYFCASSVAEDPYNEQFFGPGTRLTVL.

The chain is built from TRBV5-1 and TRBJ2-5, with D hard to call. Germline CDR1 reads SGHRS; CDR2 reads YFSETQ. V lost 0 bases and J lost 6, with 9 bases in between. CDR3 length: 13 residues. CDR3: CASSLGQYQTQYF. The CDR3 nucleotides read TGCGCCAGCAGCTTGGGTCAGTACCAGACCCAGTACTTC.

This chain uses TRBV19 with TRBJ1-2, with TRBD1 matching 9 bases. Losses at the gene ends were 5 bases for V and 2 bases for J; bases not matched to a gene: 3. This CDR3 is built from 14 residues. In germline, CDR1 is LNHDA, CDR2 SQIVND (reference sequence). CDR3: CASSPGTGNYGYTF. In nucleotides, the CDR3 is TGTGCCAGTAGTCCAGGGACAGGGAACTATGGCTACACCTTC.

The rearrangement uses TRBV7-9 and TRBJ2-7; TRBD2 is a possible D gene (6 bases). V lost 0 bases and J lost 7, with 13 bases in between. The CDR3 contains 14 residues. Germline V CDR1 and CDR2: SEHNR, FQNEAQ (reference sequence). Here the CDR3 reads CASSLAHGRREQYF. The CDR3 nucleotides read TGTGCCAGCAGCTTAGCGCATGGGAGGCGAGAGCAGTACTTC.

This clone was picked up one time. The V gene is TRBV13, the J gene TRBJ2-2, with TRBD2 matching over 9 bases. The germline V gene has CDR1 PRHDT and CDR2 FYEKMQ (reference sequence). With V trimmed by 5 bases and J by 3 bases, 7 bases remained unmatched. The CDR3 sequence is 16 residues long. The CDR3 protein is CASSRLAGTDTGELFF. The DNA of the CDR3 is TGTGCCAGCAGCCGGCTAGCGGGGACCGACACCGGGGAGCTGTTTTTT.

The CDR3 nucleotides read TGCGCCAGCAGCTCTACAGGGAACGAGCAGTACTTC. This gives the protein CASSSTGNEQYF. The rearrangement uses TRBV5-1 and TRBJ2-7; D might be TRBD1 (6 bases). This CDR3 has 12 residues. The ends were cut back, 3 bases at V and 5 bases at J, with 9 bases in the middle. Germline V lookup: CDR1 SGHRS, CDR2 YFSETQ.